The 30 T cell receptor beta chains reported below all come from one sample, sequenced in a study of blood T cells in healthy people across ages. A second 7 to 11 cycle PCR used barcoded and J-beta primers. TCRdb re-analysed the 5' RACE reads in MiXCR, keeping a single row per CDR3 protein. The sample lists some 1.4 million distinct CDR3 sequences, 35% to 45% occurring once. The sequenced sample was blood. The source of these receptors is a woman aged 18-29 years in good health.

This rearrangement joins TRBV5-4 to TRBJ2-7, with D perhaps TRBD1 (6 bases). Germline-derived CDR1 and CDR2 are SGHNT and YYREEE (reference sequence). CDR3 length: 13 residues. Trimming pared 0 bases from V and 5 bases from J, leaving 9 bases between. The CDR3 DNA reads TGTGCCAGCAGCTTGGGGACAGCACACGAGCAGTACTTC. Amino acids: CASSLGTAHEQYF.

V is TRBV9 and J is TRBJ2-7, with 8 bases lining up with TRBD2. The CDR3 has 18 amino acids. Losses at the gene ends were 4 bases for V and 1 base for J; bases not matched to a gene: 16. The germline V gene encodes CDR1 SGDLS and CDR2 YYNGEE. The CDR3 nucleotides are TGTGCCAGCAGCTTAGGCATAAAGAGCGGGAGCAAATCCTACGAGCAGTACTTC. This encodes CASSLGIKSGSKSYEQYF.

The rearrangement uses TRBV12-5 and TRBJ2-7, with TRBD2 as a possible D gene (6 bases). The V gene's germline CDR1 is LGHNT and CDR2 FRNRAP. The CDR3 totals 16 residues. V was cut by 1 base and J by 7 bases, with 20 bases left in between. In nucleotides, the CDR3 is TGTGCTAGTGGTTTGGCGGTTAGCGGATTACCTCGTGAGCAGTACTTC. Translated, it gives CASGLAVSGLPREQYF.

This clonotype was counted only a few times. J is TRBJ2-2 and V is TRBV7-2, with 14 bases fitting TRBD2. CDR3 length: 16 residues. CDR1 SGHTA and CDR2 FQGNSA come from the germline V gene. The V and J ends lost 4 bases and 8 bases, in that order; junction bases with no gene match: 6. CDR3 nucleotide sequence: TGTGCCAGCAGCTCAGCCGGGACTAGCGGGAGAGGGGAGCTGTTTTTT. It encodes CASSSAGTSGRGELFF.

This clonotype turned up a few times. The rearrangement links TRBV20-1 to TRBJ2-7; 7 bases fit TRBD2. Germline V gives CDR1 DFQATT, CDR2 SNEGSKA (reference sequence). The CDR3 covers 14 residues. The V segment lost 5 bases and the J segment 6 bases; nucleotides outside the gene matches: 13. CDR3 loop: CSAEESGVRSEQYF. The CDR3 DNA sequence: TGCAGTGCTGAGGAAAGCGGGGTCCGTTCCGAGCAGTACTTC.

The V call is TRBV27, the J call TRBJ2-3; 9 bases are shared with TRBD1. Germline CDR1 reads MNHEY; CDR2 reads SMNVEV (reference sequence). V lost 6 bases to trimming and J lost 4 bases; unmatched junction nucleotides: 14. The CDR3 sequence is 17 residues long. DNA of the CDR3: TGTGCCAGCAGATTTACAGGGGGCCGTGTTACCGCAGATACGCAGTATTTT. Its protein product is CASRFTGGRVTADTQYF.

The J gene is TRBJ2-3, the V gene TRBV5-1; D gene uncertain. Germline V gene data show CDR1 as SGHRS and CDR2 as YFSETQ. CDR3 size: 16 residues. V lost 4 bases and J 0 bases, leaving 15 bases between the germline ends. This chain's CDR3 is CASSPAGPMSTDTQYF. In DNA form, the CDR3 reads TGCGCCAGCAGCCCCGCCGGGCCTATGAGCACAGATACGCAGTATTTT.

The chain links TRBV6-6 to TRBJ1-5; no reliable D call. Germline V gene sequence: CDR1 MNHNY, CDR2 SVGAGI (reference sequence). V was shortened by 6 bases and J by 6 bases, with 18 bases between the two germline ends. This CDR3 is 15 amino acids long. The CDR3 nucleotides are TGTGCCAGCAGGGAAGAGGGTTTGAGGTCTCAGCCCCAGCATTTT. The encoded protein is CASREEGLRSQPQHF.

The CDR3: CATGTSGKAYEQYF. CDR3 in DNA: TGTGCCACAGGAACTAGCGGGAAAGCCTACGAGCAGTACTTC. This chain uses TRBV15 with TRBJ2-7; 10 bases align to TRBD2. This CDR3 comprises 14 residues. The junction had 7 bases not matched to a gene; V was cut back by 9 bases and J by 2 bases. Germline V lookup: CDR1 LNHNV, CDR2 YYDKDF (reference sequence).

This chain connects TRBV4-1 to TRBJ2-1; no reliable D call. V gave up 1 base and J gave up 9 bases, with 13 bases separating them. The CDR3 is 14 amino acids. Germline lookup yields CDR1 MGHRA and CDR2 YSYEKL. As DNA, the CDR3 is TGCGCCAGCAGCCAAGCGTCGTCTCAAAGTGAGCAGTTCTTC. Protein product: CASSQASSQSEQFF.

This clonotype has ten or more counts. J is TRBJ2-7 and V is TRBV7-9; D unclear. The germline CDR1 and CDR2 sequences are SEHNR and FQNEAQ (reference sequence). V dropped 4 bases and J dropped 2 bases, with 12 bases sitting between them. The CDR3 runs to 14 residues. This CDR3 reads CASSSKLHPYEQYF. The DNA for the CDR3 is TGTGCCAGCAGCTCCAAACTACACCCCTACGAGCAGTACTTC.

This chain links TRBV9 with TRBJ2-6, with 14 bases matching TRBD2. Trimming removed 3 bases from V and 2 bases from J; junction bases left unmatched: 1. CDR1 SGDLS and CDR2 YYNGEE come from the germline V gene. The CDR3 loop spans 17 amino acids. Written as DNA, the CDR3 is TGTGCCAGCAGCGGACTAGCGGGGGGGACTGGGGCCAACGTCCTGACTTTC. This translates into CASSGLAGGTGANVLTF.

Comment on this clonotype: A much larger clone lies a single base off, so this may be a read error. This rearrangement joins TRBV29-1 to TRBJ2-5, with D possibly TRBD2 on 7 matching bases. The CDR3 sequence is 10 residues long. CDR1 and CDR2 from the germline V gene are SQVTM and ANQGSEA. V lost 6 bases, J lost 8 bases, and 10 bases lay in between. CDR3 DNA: TGCAGCGTGAGCGGGACAACCCAGTACTTC. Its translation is CSVSGTTQYF.

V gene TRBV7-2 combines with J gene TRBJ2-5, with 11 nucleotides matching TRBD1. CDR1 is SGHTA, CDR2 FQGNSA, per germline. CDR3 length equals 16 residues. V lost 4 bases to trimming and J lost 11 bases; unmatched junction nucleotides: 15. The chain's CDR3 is CASSSYSGTGGSEQYF. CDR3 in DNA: TGTGCCAGCAGCTCCTATTCCGGGACAGGGGGTAGTGAGCAGTACTTC.

The CDR3 bases are TGCAGTGCTACGGCGGACTATGGCTACACCTTC. Translation gives CSATADYGYTF. The V gene is TRBV20-1, the J gene TRBJ1-2; D ambiguous. V was cut by 4 bases and J by 3 bases, with 6 bases left in between. There are 11 residues in the CDR3. The germline gives CDR1 DFQATT, CDR2 SNEGSKA (reference sequence).

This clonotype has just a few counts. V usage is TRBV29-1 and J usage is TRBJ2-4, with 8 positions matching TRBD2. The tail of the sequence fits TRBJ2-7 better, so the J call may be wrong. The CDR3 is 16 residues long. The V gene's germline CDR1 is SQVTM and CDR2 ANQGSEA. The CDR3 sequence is CSVEGGGSGTDYEQYF. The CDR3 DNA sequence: TGCAGCGTTGAAGGGGGTGGTAGCGGGACCGACTACGAGCAGTACTTC.

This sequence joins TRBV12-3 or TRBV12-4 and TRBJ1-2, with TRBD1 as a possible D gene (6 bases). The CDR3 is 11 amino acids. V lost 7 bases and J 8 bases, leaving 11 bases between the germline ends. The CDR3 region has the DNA TGTGCCAGCACCGACAGGATGGGCTACACCTTC. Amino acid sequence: CASTDRMGYTF.

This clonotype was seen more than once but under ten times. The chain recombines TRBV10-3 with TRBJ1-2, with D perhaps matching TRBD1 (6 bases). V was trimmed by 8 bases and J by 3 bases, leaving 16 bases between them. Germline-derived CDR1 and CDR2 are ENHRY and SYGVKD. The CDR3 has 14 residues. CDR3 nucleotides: TGTGCCATCTCGAGGGGGGACGGTGACTATGGCTACACCTTC. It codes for CAISRGDGDYGYTF.

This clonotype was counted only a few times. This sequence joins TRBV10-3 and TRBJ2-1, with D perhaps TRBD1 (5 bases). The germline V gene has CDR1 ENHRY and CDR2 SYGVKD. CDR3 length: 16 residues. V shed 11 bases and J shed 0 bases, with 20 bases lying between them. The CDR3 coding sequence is TGTGCCTCCAAGCTGGAACAGGCTTCCTCCTACAATGAGCAGTTCTTC. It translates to CASKLEQASSYNEQFF.

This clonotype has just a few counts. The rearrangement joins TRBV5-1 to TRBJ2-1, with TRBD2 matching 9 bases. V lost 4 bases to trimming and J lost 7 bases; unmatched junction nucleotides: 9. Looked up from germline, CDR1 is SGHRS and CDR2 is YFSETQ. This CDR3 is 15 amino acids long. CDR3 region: CASSPGAGGINEQFF. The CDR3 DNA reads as TGCGCCAGCAGCCCCGGTGCGGGAGGGATAAATGAGCAGTTCTTC.

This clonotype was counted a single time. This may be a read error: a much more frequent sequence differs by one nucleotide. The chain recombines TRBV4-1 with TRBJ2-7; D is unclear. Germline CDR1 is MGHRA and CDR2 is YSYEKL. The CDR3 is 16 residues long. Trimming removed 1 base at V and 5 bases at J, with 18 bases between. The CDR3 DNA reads TGCGCCAGCAGCCAAGGCCGTAGTTTCTATCTGAACGAGCAGTACTTC. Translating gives CASSQGRSFYLNEQYF.

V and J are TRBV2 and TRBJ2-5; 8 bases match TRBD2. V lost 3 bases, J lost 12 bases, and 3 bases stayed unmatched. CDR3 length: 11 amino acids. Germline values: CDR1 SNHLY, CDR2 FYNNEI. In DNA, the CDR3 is TGTGCCAGCAGTGAGAGCGGGAGTAAGTACTTC. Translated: CASSESGSKYF.

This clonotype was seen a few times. The CDR3 here is CATSSAVYRGALDGNIQYF. In DNA form, the CDR3 reads TGTGCCACCAGCAGTGCGGTTTACCGAGGGGCACTCGATGGGAACATTCAGTACTTC. J is TRBJ2-4 and V is TRBV15; possibly TRBD1 or TRBD2 for D (5 bases each). Germline V gene data show CDR1 as LNHNV and CDR2 as YYDKDF (reference sequence). The V and J ends lost 3 bases and 7 bases respectively, with 28 bases between them. The CDR3 spans 19 residues.

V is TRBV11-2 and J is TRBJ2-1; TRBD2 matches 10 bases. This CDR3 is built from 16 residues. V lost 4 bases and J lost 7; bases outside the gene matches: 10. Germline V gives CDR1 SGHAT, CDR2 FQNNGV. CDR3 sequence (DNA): TGTGCCAGCAGCTCCCCCACTAGCGGGGAGGGTAATGAGCAGTTCTTC. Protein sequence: CASSSPTSGEGNEQFF.

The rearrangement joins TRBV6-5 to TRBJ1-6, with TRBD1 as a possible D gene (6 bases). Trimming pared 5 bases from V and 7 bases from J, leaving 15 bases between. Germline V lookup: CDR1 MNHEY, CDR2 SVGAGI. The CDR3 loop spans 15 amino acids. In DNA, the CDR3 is TGTGCCAGCAGTCCCTTCCTTGACAGGAATTCACCCCTCCACTTT. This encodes CASSPFLDRNSPLHF.

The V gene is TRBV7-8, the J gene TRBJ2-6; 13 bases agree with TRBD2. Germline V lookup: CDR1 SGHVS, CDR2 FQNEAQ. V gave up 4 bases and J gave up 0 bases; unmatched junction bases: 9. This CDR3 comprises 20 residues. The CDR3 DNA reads TGTGCCAGCAGCTCCCGACTAGCGGGGGGCCTAAACTCTGGGGCCAACGTCCTGACTTTC. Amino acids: CASSSRLAGGLNSGANVLTF.

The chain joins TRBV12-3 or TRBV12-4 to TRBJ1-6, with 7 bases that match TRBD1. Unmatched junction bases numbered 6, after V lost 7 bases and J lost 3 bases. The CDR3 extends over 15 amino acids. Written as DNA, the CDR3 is TGTGCCAGCATGTTGGCAGGGGGCTATAATTCACCCCTCCACTTT. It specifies CASMLAGGYNSPLHF.

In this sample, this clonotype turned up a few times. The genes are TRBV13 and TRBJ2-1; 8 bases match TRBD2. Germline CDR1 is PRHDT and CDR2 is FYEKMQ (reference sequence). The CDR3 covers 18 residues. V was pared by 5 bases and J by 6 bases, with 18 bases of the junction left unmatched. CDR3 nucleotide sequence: TGTGCCAGCAGCCACTTCCGAGAGGGAGCGGGAGCGGGCAATGAGCAGTTCTTC. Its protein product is CASSHFREGAGAGNEQFF.

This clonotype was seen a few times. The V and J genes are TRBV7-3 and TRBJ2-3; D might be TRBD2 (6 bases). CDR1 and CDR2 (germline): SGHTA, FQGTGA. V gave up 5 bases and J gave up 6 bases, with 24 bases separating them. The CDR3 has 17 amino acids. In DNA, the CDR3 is TGTGCCAGCAGCCCATATCACGCTACCGGGGCGGGGGATACGCAGTATTTT. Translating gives CASSPYHATGAGDTQYF.

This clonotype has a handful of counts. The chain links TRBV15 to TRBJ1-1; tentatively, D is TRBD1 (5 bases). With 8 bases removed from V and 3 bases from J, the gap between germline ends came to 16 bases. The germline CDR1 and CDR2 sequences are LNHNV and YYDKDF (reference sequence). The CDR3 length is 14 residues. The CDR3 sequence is CATASRGADTEAFF. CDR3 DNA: TGTGCCACCGCTTCTAGAGGGGCGGACACTGAAGCTTTCTTT.